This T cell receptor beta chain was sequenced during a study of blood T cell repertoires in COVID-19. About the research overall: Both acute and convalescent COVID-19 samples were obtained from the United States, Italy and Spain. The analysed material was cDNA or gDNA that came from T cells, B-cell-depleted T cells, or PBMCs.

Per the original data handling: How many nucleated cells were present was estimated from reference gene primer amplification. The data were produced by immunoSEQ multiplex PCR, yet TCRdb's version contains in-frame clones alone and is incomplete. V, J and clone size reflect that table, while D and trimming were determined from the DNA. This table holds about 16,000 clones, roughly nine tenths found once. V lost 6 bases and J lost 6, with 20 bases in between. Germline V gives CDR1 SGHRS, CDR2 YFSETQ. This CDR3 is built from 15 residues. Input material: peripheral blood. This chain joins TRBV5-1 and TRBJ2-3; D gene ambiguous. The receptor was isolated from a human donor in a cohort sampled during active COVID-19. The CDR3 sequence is CASTFNLNNGDTQYF. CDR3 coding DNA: TGCGCCAGCACCTTCAATCTCAACAACGGGGATACGCAGTATTTT.